This T cell receptor (beta chain) was sequenced in a study of cytomegalovirus exposure and HLA in healthy donors (dated by TCRdb to about 2017). Turning to the overall study: In an earlier analysis of roughly 500 of the donors, around 290 Gb of sequence data and some 120 million unique TCR beta sequences from about 190 million T cells were reported. Around 330 gigabases of sequencing data and around 85 million unique TCR sequences made up an early release that covered 500 to 650 HLA-typed donors. Of the 350 to 450 genotyped donors, roughly 76% were placed in the genetic ancestry cluster associated with self-reported Caucasian donors. The study aimed to test whether signatures of past pathogen exposure could be identified by cataloging public T cell receptors. The T cell repertoires of 670 or so subjects were profiled by immunosequencing and related to cytomegalovirus serostatus. A separate validation cohort of 100 to 150 different subjects was used in addition to the roughly 720-subject first cohort. To predict cytomegalovirus infection status, the study combined high-throughput TCR immunosequencing, statistical association of individual TCRs with disease status, and machine learning. In a later analysis, previously published TCR beta repertoires from 550 to 750 donors were re-analyzed and high-resolution HLA genotyping was added so that TCR occurrence patterns could be studied. Rather than drawing on any new phenotypic data, the later analysis identified candidate immune exposures from TCR beta sequences and the way those sequences occurred across donors. To decide whether each TCR beta V gene segment behaved as functional or pseudogenic, an earlier analysis of approximately 600 of the donors relied on high-throughput TCR beta sequencing. Alongside the repertoire data, information on donor age, sex, ethnicity and CMV serostatus was compiled. Genome-wide SNP genotypes for about 55% of the 666 donors were used in a later genetic analysis, which treated that subset as a discovery cohort. All discovery cohort repertoires had been generated on a single sequencing platform. Both class I and class II loci were covered by HLA typing, at four-digit resolution. The number of typed donors differed by locus: roughly 629-640 for A, B, C, DRB1 and DQB1; some 500 for DQA1; about 600 for DPA1; and some 470 for DPB1. A handful of DR-DQ haplotypes were handled as single units for association and clustering because linkage in the cohort was strong. Across around 400 genotyped donors of the cohort, an average of about 220,000 unique TCR beta nucleotide sequences per donor were sequenced, and approximately 17% of those sequences were non-productive. Beyond this particular receptor, the publication reports: At a false discovery rate of 0.05, a later analysis linked fewer than 20,000 TCR beta sequences to specific HLA alleles. In a later analysis, most CMV-associated TCR beta chains were found to appear HLA-restricted, with HLA associations seemingly driven largely by CMV exposure. In an earlier analysis of roughly 560 of the donors, most TCR beta V segments were observed in productive rearrangements about 90% or about 30% of the time, broadly matching IMGT annotations. Some IMGT-functional V segments, including TRBV6-2 and TRBV6-3, could not be told apart with the 87-base-pair reads, so those segments were excluded. The only immune exposure information available for the cohort was CMV serostatus. A further reported finding was that TCR beta sequences accurately predicted the HLA-A and HLA-B alleles for most subjects in the first cohort. Strong co-occurrence of HLA alleles, especially DR and DQ, made assigning TCR associations to individual alleles difficult. Several of the top co-occurrence clusters appeared to be linked to parvovirus B19, influenza, CMV and Epstein-Barr virus, according to a later analysis. In a later analysis, TCR association rates were found to vary across HLA loci, with the most associated TCRs seen for DRB1 alleles and the fewest for HLA-C alleles. The authors suggested that the approach could potentially be extended to other disease states and immunological phenotypes. A total of 150 to 200 TCR beta chains were listed by the study as associated with cytomegalovirus. In both the original and validation cohorts, the classifier was reported to diagnose cytomegalovirus status with high specificity and sensitivity. Because HLA typing was missing for some donors at each locus, association tests included only the typed subset. An association between a missense DCLRE1C variant and V-gene and J-gene trimming of TCR beta chains was found in a later genetic analysis and replicated in an independent cohort. Compared with equally common non-associated chains, HLA-associated TCR beta chains in a later analysis were more clonally expanded and had lower generation probabilities. The earlier analysis of nearly 600 of the donors excluded approximately 17 rarely observed V segments, including chromosome 9 orphons, because counts were too low. According to a later genetic analysis, donors in an Asian-associated ancestry cluster had fewer N-insertions in productive TCRs than the approximately 710-donor mean. Linkage disequilibrium might explain the correlated functional status among segregating V segments, but an unknown experimental factor could not be excluded. The cohort was sequenced for TCR beta chains only, and without alpha or paired-chain data the features that could be detected were limited. A few of the identified cytomegalovirus-associated TCR beta chains were confirmed in vitro to be specific for cytomegalovirus antigens. Most TCR sequences were seen in very few donors, while some public TCRs were found in many individuals. Sequencing depth was assumed to be roughly uniform across donors in the presence/absence analyses, though that assumption may not hold. A cluster of highly shared sequence variants was judged likely to be a technical artifact of the sequencing pipeline.

Libraries were built with the immunoSEQ multiplex PCR assay. For the multiplex PCR, a mixture combining 60 forward primers for TCR Vbeta segments and 13 reverse primers for TCR Jbeta segments was used. The CDR3 region of rearranged TCR beta genes was amplified from genomic DNA by a multiplex PCR assay. On the Illumina HiSeq System, the amplified TCR beta libraries were sequenced as 87-base-pair reads. In the original analysis: In a later analysis, about 80 million unique TCR beta chains were counted across the approximately 640 repertoires, and roughly 11 million of these chains were shared by at least two donors. A nearest-neighbor algorithm error-corrected the raw reads and collapsed the reads into unique sequences, merging closely related sequences to remove PCR and sequencing errors. V, D and J gene segments were assigned by aligning CDR3 sequences to IMGT reference sequences. For a sequence to be retained, a match of at least six nucleotides was required to both a V gene segment and a J gene segment. Rearrangements were called productive when the CDR3 lacked stop codons and stayed in frame with V and J; all others were non-productive. Following IMGT convention, CDR3 was defined as the stretch from the second conserved V-encoded cysteine up to the conserved J-encoded phenylalanine. The earlier analysis of 550 to 650 of the donors excluded any sequence lacking an unambiguous match to a single V gene segment. An earlier analysis of about 600 of the donors called V segments functional above 56.7% productive rearrangements and segregating when the between-donor standard deviation exceeded 5%. A statistical classification framework was built to diagnose cytomegalovirus status from the catalog of TCR beta chain sequences. In a later analysis, TCR nucleotide sequences were compared against IMGT/GENE-DB human TR gene sequences so that V and J genes could be assigned. Using the TCRdist pipeline, a later analysis assigned CDR3 sequences along with most-parsimonious VDJ recombination scenarios. A later analysis defined each TCR beta chain by its CDR3 amino acid sequence plus V-gene family, and excluded reads lacking a unique V-gene family. A later analysis removed several hundred highly shared, low-generation-probability nucleotide sequences to deal with suspected cross-contamination and a sequencing artifact. A later analysis calculated a clonal expansion index for each public chain from normalized within-repertoire ranks of inferred template counts. A later analysis computed generation probabilities with a VDJ recombination model fitted to out-of-frame rearrangements, and checked the results against IGoR. Hypergeometric tests were used in a later analysis to score TCR-TCR, TCR-HLA and TCR-CMV co-occurrence, with a repertoire-size bias correction applied to the TCR pairs. False discovery rates were estimated in a later analysis by permuting HLA or CMV assignments 20 times. A later analysis grouped co-occurring TCRs with DBSCAN, adding TCRdist sequence similarity when clustering within HLA-allele-positive subsets. For co-occurrence clustering, repertoires with fewer than 30,000 or more than 120,000 public chains were excluded, along with five repertoires with anomalous nucleotide sharing. The table comes from immuneACCESS by way of TCRdb, which keeps in-frame sequences with V and J called. Part of the clones is missing from these tables; in studies checked, under half for an unresolved V gene and the rest for unknown reasons. Clonal size and the V and J genes are those of that table, whereas D and trimming came from the DNA. The sample table contains some 140,000 clones; only one count was recorded for roughly three quarters of them. The ten largest account for 2.5% to 3.5% of the sample.

The cohort consisted of 666 healthy bone marrow donors. At the time of sampling, all cohort members were nominally healthy, though unrecorded immune exposures were likely present. The donor was CMV seronegative and belonged to the group of around 400 seronegative cohort members. Every donor gave a peripheral blood sample, and the peripheral blood mononuclear cells from that sample were used for TCR beta sequencing. Genomic DNA was extracted from the blood cell samples with the Qiagen DNeasy Blood Extraction Kit. Remarks on this clone: Its binding antigen is unknown. Qualities for individual bases were not recorded, and no much larger clone is one base off.

As encoded in the germline V gene, CDR1 is SGDLS while CDR2 is YYNGEE. Trimmed from V: 0 bases; trimmed from J: 6 bases; junction bases lacking a gene match: 2. The CDR3, from cysteine to phenylalanine, totals 14 residues. Here the CDR3 DNA is all that survives: 42 bases in frame from base 1. The origin of this receptor is a female donor in good health and CMV-seronegative. The sequence links TRBV9 to TRBJ2-1; 8 bases in the junction line up with TRBD1. The sample taken for sequencing was PBMCs. The encoded CDR3 is CASSVGTGLNEQFF. In nucleotide form, the sequence is TGTGCCAGCAGCGTAGGGACAGGGCTCAATGAGCAGTTCTTC.